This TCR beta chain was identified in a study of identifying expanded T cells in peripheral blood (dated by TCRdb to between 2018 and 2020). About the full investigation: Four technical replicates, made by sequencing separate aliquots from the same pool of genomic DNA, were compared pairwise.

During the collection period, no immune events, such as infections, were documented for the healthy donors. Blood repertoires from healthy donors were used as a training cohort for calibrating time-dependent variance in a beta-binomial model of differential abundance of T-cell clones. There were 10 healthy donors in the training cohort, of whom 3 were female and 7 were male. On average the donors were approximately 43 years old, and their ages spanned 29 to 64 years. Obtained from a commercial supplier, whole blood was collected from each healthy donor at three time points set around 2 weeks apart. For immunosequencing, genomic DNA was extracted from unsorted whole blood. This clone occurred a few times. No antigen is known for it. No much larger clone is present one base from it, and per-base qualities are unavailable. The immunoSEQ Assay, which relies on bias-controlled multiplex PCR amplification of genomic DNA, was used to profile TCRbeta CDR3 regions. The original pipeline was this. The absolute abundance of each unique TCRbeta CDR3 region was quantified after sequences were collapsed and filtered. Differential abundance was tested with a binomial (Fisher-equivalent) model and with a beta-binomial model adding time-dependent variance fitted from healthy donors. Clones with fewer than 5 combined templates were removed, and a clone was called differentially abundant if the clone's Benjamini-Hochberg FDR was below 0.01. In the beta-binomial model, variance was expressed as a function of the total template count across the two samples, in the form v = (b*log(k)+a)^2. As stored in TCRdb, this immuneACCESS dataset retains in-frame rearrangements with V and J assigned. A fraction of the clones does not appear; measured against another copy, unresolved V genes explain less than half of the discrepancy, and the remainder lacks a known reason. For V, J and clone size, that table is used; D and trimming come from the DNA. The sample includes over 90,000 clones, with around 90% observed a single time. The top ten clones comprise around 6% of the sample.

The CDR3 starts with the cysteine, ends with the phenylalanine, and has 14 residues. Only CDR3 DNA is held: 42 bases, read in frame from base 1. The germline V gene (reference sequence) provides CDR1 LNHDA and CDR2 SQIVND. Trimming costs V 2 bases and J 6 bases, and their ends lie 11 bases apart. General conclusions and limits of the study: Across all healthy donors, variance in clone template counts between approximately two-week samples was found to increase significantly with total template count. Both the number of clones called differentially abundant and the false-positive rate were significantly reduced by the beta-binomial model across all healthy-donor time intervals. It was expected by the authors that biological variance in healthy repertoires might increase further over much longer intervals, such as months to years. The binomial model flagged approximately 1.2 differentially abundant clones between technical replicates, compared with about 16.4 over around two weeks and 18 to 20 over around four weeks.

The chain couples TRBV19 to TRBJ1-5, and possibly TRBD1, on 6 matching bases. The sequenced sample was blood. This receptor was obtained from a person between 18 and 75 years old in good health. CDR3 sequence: CASSIRGAGQPQHF. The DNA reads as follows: TGTGCCAGTAGTATAAGGGGGGCAGGTCAGCCCCAGCATTTT.